The next 21 T cell receptor beta chains were all read from a single sample in a study of tumor-infiltrating lymphocytes in primary liver carcinoma. DNA and RNA were both co-extracted from 20-30 mg of bulk tissue that had not been sorted. Production of TCR beta cDNA used about 500 ng total RNA together with a constant-region primer. It was through three nested multiplex PCR rounds of slightly modified ARM-PCR that TCR beta libraries arose. A C-beta reverse primer was combined with TRBV1-TRBV30 forward primers in the first two PCR rounds, and each round had 10 cycles. TCRdb re-derived calls from the multiplex PCR reads in MiXCR, one entry per CDR3 protein. The data contain 20,000 to 25,000 distinct CDR3 sequences, around 79% of them seen just once; the ten biggest clones take up under 45%. Material for sequencing was liver tumor tissue from sampling region 1. Subset described: tumor region T1, superior pole. These receptors were obtained from a woman aged 25 to 39 with primary liver carcinoma and hepatitis B virus infection.

This clonotype appeared a single time. At one end the junction does not follow the germline gene, possibly because of a read error. This chain links TRBV6-2 or TRBV6-3 with TRBJ1-2; perhaps TRBD1 as D (5 bases). This CDR3 has 13 residues. Germline V gives CDR1 MNHEY, CDR2 SVGEGT. The CDR3 DNA sequence: TGTGCCAGCATTCCACAGGCAGATTATGACTACACCTTC. It yields the protein CASIPQADYDYTF.

A note on this clonotype: Likely a read error: the CDR3 ends without its conserved phenylalanine or tryptophan. It is unclear where the CDR3 begins or ends on the DNA, so no DNA is shown, and the CDR3 is as TCRdb lists it. This rearrangement joins TRBV4-3 to TRBJ2-7; the D call in the table, TRBD1, was not verified against the DNA. Termini included, the CDR3 measures 18 amino acids. Germline V gene data show CDR1 as LGHNA and CDR2 as YSLEER. The CDR3 region is CASSQAVTGGHISYEQYS.

The CDR3 bases are TGCAGCTTCGAGACTGGGAGCACAGAAGCTTTCTTT. Translation: CSFETGSTEAFF. This sequence joins TRBV29-1 and TRBJ1-1; D remains ambiguous. The V and J ends lost 8 bases and 8 bases respectively, with 18 bases between them. The CDR3 has 12 residues. In germline, CDR1 is SQVTM, CDR2 ANQGSEA.

Remarks on this clonotype: As the CDR3 is not closed by the conserved phenylalanine or tryptophan, this likely results from a read error. The chain employs TRBV7-9 and TRBJ2-7; TRBD2 is a possible D gene (6 bases). Trimming removed 4 bases at V and 4 bases at J, with 17 bases between. The CDR3 length is 15 residues. Germline V gives CDR1 SEHNR, CDR2 FQNEAQ (reference sequence). CDR3 sequence reads: CASSWRLGAPYEQYS. The DNA for the CDR3 is TGTGCCAGCAGCTGGAGACTAGGCGCACCTTACGAGCAGTACTCC.

As regards this clonotype: Relative to the germline gene, one junction end is altered; a read error may explain this. The chain combines TRBV5-1 with TRBJ1-1; a possible D gene is TRBD1 (5 bases). The CDR3 consists of 14 residues. Germline V lookup: CDR1 SGHRS, CDR2 YFSETQ. The CDR3 is CASRLDTRGTEAFF. The CDR3, as DNA: TGCGCCAGCAGGTTGGATACAAGGGGCACTGAAGCTTTCTTT.

About this clonotype itself: Germline is not matched at one junction end, which may reflect a read error. J is TRBJ2-3 and V is TRBV11-2; 12 bases align to TRBD2. The CDR3 length is 16 residues. CDR1 and CDR2 from the germline V gene are SGHAT and FQNNGV. The CDR3 DNA follows: TGTGTCAGCAGCGCGGGACTAGCGGGTACTGTTGATTCGCAGTATTTT. As protein: CVSSAGLAGTVDSQYF.

Of note for this clonotype: As the CDR3 is not closed by the conserved phenylalanine or tryptophan, this likely results from a read error. The chain recombines TRBV4-3 with TRBJ2-1, with a possible D match to TRBD1 (6 bases). Germline V gene sequence: CDR1 LGHNA, CDR2 YSLEER. V was clipped by 3 bases and J by 6 bases, with 12 bases between them. CDR3 length equals 14 residues. CDR3 coding DNA: TGCGCCAGCAGCCACACAGGGTTAGTCAATGAGCAGTTCTCC. Translated: CASSHTGLVNEQFS.

This clonotype was counted a few times. This is likely a read error, given that the CDR3 carries no conserved phenylalanine or tryptophan at its end. CDR3 sequence (DNA): TGTGCCAGCTCATTTGGAAGCGGCAGAGTGGGCAATGGGCAGTTCCTC. As protein: CASSFGSGRVGNGQFL. This sequence joins TRBV11-2 and TRBJ2-1; tentative D call: TRBD2 (5 bases). The CDR3 runs 16 residues. Per germline, CDR1 SGHAT and CDR2 FQNNGV.

Turning to this clonotype: A read error may produce the germline difference seen at one junction end. V usage is TRBV4-3 and J usage is TRBJ2-1, with no clear D. The CDR3 spans 14 residues. The germline gives CDR1 LGHNA, CDR2 YSLEER. CDR3 region: CVSSHTELVNKQFF. The CDR3 DNA reads TGCGTCAGTAGCCACACAGAGTTGGTCAATAAGCAGTTCTTC.

On this clonotype itself: This may stem from a read error, because a much larger clone lies one nucleotide away. Without the conserved terminal phenylalanine or tryptophan, this CDR3 likely stems from a read error. This rearrangement joins TRBV12-3 or TRBV12-4 to TRBJ2-2, with 7 bases matching TRBD1. CDR3 length: 13 residues. J lost 6 bases, V lost 6 bases, and 4 bases had no gene match. CDR3 protein: CASRITGAGELFY. CDR3 sequence (DNA): TGTGCCAGCAGAATCACAGGGGCCGGGGAGCTGTTTTAT.

This clonotype was counted between two and nine times. The genes are TRBV6-5 and TRBJ2-7, with 7 bases that match TRBD1. This CDR3 has 15 residues. Per the germline V gene, CDR1 is MNHEY and CDR2 is SVGAGI. Here the CDR3 reads CAGSYRDSSSYEQYF. DNA for the CDR3: TGTGCTGGCAGTTACAGGGACAGCAGCTCCTACGAGCAGTACTTC.

With regard to this clonotype: The junction departs from germline at one end; a sequencing error may be responsible. The genes are TRBV5-4 and TRBJ1-4, with 7 positions matching TRBD1. Germline CDR1 SGHNT, CDR2 YYREEE (reference sequence). This CDR3 region has 15 residues. For the CDR3, the DNA is TGTGCCAGCAACTTCAACAGGGGACTTAATGAAAAACTATTTTTT. This gives the protein CASNFNRGLNEKLFF.

Worth noting for this clonotype: Since the CDR3 does not end with the conserved phenylalanine or tryptophan, this likely comes from a read error. It is unclear where the CDR3 begins or ends on the DNA, so no DNA is shown, and the CDR3 is as TCRdb lists it. The chain's CDR3 is CASSARDRGRKRWSSTETFL. The chain recombines TRBV11-2 with TRBJ1-1; the tabulated D call, TRBD1, remains unverified against the DNA. From germline, CDR1 is SGHAT and CDR2 FQNNGV. The CDR3 is 20 residues long, ends included.

With regard to this clonotype: Without the conserved terminal phenylalanine or tryptophan, this CDR3 likely stems from a read error. This chain's CDR3 is CASSPEGGGLYEQFY. The CDR3 DNA reads as TGTGCCAGTAGCCCAGAGGGGGGAGGTCTTTATGAGCAGTTCTAC. The chain couples TRBV5-4 to TRBJ2-1, with D possibly called TRBD1 or TRBD2 (6 bases each). Trimming pared 8 bases from V and 8 bases from J, leaving 23 bases between. Germline V CDR1 and CDR2: SGHNT, YYREEE (reference sequence). The CDR3 extends over 15 amino acids.

The genes are TRBV11-3 and TRBJ1-6, with D possibly TRBD1 on 6 matching bases. V lost 6 bases to trimming and J lost 7 bases, with 16 bases between them. The CDR3 length is 15 residues. Germline-derived CDR1 and CDR2 are SGHNT and YENEEA. For the CDR3, the DNA is TGTGCCAGCAGTCTTCCGGGGGCTGGGAATTCACCCCTCCACTTT. Amino acid sequence: CASSLPGAGNSPLHF.

As for this clonotype: A read error may be the cause here, since a much bigger clone is one base away. The rearrangement links TRBV2 to TRBJ2-2, with D perhaps TRBD1 or TRBD2 (5 bases each). Per the germline V gene, CDR1 is SNHLY and CDR2 is FYNNEI. This CDR3 is 16 amino acids long. The chain's CDR3 is CASTEGYGRATEELFF. CDR3 sequence (DNA): TGTGCCAGCACTGAGGGGTACGGAAGGGCCACCGAGGAGCTGTTTTTT. The entire variable domain, with the rest obtained from reference TRBV2 and TRBJ2-2, is as follows: EPEVTQTPSHQVTQMGQEVILRCVPISNHLYFYWYRQILGQKVEFLVSFYNNEISEKSEIFDDQFSVERPDGSNFTLKIRSTKLEDSAMYFCASTEGYGRATEELFFGEGSRLTVL.

The chain combines TRBV10-3 with TRBJ2-7, with 11 bases matching TRBD2. Looked up from germline, CDR1 is ENHRY and CDR2 is SYGVKD. This CDR3 is built from 13 residues. V trimming: 8 bases; J trimming: 12 bases; junction bases outside the gene matches: 12. The CDR3 is CAILAGGVQEWYF. The CDR3 DNA reads TGTGCCATCCTAGCGGGAGGAGTGCAAGAGTGGTACTTC.

Note on this clonotype: A read error may produce the germline difference seen at one junction end. This chain joins TRBV6-6 and TRBJ2-3; D might be TRBD2 (6 bases). Germline CDR1 MNHNY, CDR2 SVGAGI (reference sequence). There are 17 residues in the CDR3. CDR3 in DNA: TGTGCTAGCAGTTCCACCTTAGACCGGGGAGGCCAGATAGGGTACTATTTT. This translates into CASSSTLDRGGQIGYYF.

Details on this clonotype: The final CDR3 position lacks the conserved phenylalanine or tryptophan, pointing to a likely read error. The rearrangement links TRBV28 to TRBJ2-7; 7 bases match TRBD1. Germline V gene lookup returns CDR1 MDHEN and CDR2 SYDVKM. The CDR3 totals 14 residues. CDR3 amino acids: CGSSLVRGRNEQYL. The CDR3, as DNA: TGTGGCAGCAGTTTGGTGAGGGGGCGTAACGAGCAGTACTTA.

Turning to this clonotype: An end of the junction does not agree with germline; a read error may underlie this. This rearrangement joins TRBV5-5 to TRBJ2-7, with 7 bases that match TRBD2. The length of the CDR3 is 15 residues. Per germline, CDR1 SGHKS and CDR2 YYEKEE (reference sequence). CDR3: CDSSLAASGAYEQYF. For the CDR3, the DNA is TGTGACAGCAGCTTGGCAGCTAGCGGAGCCTACGAACAGTACTTC.

The rearrangement links TRBV29-1 to TRBJ2-4, with 8 bases lining up with TRBD1. The CDR3 contains 15 residues. Germline loops: CDR1 SQVTM, CDR2 ANQGSEA. V gave up 6 bases and J gave up 1 base; unmatched junction bases: 8. This CDR3 reads CSVARGLAAKNIQYF. The CDR3 bases are TGCAGCGTGGCCAGGGGGCTGGCGGCCAAAAACATTCAGTACTTC.